This T cell receptor (beta chain) was sequenced for a study of control samples from healthy donors and cancer patients. Clones were read by immunoSEQ multiplex PCR, and TCRdb kept only the in-frame ones, dropping some. Of under 80,000 clones listed, over 75% were seen once; the top ten hold approximately 30%. V was pared by 4 bases and J by 0 bases, with 9 bases between. This CDR3 is built from 15 residues. Per germline, CDR1 MNHEY and CDR2 SVGAGI. The receptor was isolated from a man between 45 and 60 years old in good health. The sequencing sample was made of blood. This rearrangement joins TRBV6-5 to TRBJ1-4, with D uncertain. The CDR3 DNA sequence: TGTGCCAGCAGTTTAGGTGTTGCAACTAATGAAAAACTGTTTTTT. The encoded protein is CASSLGVATNEKLFF.